The 10 T cell receptor beta chains in this list originate from one sample, sequenced in a study of cytomegalovirus exposure and HLA in healthy donors. The study ran its PCR with 60 Vbeta and 13 Jbeta primers. The repertoire was sequenced with immunoSEQ multiplex PCR; TCRdb's copy has only in-frame clones and lacks some. The data contain about 160,000 clones, 80% of them seen just once; the ten biggest clones take up about 9.6%. Sample: PBMCs. The source of these receptors is a man between 18 and 29 years old in good health and CMV-seropositive.

The chain uses TRBV27 and TRBJ2-7, with D perhaps matching TRBD1 (6 bases). The CDR3 contains 15 residues. The V end lost 4 bases, the J end lost 0 bases, and 13 bases lay between the germline ends. The germline V gene has CDR1 MNHEY and CDR2 SMNVEV (reference sequence). CDR3 nucleotides: TGTGCCAGCAGTTCAACCGGACAGAGCTCCTACGAGCAGTACTTC. Encoded protein: CASSSTGQSSYEQYF.

The chain has TRBV4-1 and TRBJ2-1; TRBD1 aligns across 8 bases. The CDR3 is 16 residues long. The germline V gene encodes CDR1 MGHRA and CDR2 YSYEKL. Trimming took 0 bases from V and 4 from J; bases not matched to a gene: 5. The CDR3 loop is CASSQDPGQAYNEQFF. The DNA of the CDR3 is TGCGCCAGCAGCCAAGATCCGGGACAGGCATACAATGAGCAGTTCTTC.

The chain recombines TRBV7-9 with TRBJ2-7, with 10 bases aligning to TRBD2. Per the germline V gene, CDR1 is SEHNR and CDR2 is FQNEAQ (reference sequence). The CDR3 is 14 residues long. The ends lost 5 bases at V and 5 bases at J; junction bases unmatched: 6. CDR3 sequence (DNA): TGTGCCAGCAGCCCTCGAGCGGGAGGGCACGAGCAGTACTTC. Residues: CASSPRAGGHEQYF. Looking up the rest from reference TRBV7-9 and TRBJ2-7 gives the full variable domain: DTGVSQNPRHKITKRGQNVTFRCDPISEHNRLYWYRQTLGQGPEFLTYFQNEAQLEKSRLLSDRFSAERPKGSFSTLEIQRTEQGDSAMYLCASSPRAGGHEQYFGPGTRLTVT.

The rearrangement uses TRBV6-1 and TRBJ1-1; 8 bases are a match to TRBD1. The ends lost 3 bases at V and 11 bases at J; junction bases unmatched: 8. Germline CDR1 MNHNS, CDR2 SASEGT. The CDR3 has 13 amino acids. The CDR3 DNA reads as TGTGCCAGCAGTGAGGACGCCCAGGGGGCGGCTTTCTTT. Residues: CASSEDAQGAAFF.

This rearrangement joins TRBV29-1 to TRBJ2-7, with D possibly matching TRBD1 (6 bases). The germline gives CDR1 SQVTM, CDR2 ANQGSEA. The CDR3 runs 13 residues. The V end lost 5 bases, the J end lost 2 bases, and 13 bases lay between the germline ends. The CDR3 here is CSVSQQGPYEQYF. The CDR3 bases are TGCAGCGTTAGCCAACAGGGACCCTACGAGCAGTACTTC.

The chain joins TRBV5-5 to TRBJ2-1; 7 positions agree with TRBD2. This CDR3 spans 17 amino acids. From germline, CDR1 is SGHKS and CDR2 YYEKEE (reference sequence). After removal of 4 bases from V and 6 bases from J, the junction contained 16 bases not matched to a gene. The CDR3 nucleotides read TGTGCCAGCAGCCCCATGAATAGGGACTATACCCCCAATGAGCAGTTCTTC. Its translation: CASSPMNRDYTPNEQFF.

The genes are TRBV27 and TRBJ1-2; D gene unclear. With 5 bases removed from V and 4 bases from J, the gap between germline ends came to 17 bases. Germline V gene sequence: CDR1 MNHEY, CDR2 SMNVEV (reference sequence). The CDR3 spans 15 residues. CDR3 coding DNA: TGTGCCAGCAGTGACGACGGAGGGCTCTCCTATGGCTACACCTTC. It yields the protein CASSDDGGLSYGYTF.

J is TRBJ2-7 and V is TRBV10-2; 16 bases are shared with TRBD2. V was pared by 6 bases and J by 2 bases, with 1 base of the junction left unmatched. Germline lookup yields CDR1 WSHSY and CDR2 SAAADI. The CDR3 extends over 15 amino acids. For the CDR3, the DNA is TGCGCCAGCAGGGGGACTAGCGGGAGGGCCTACGAGCAGTACTTC. Translated: CASRGTSGRAYEQYF.

The genes are TRBV13 and TRBJ2-7; the D gene is possibly TRBD1 (5 bases). The CDR3 is 15 amino acids. In germline, CDR1 is PRHDT, CDR2 FYEKMQ (reference sequence). Trimming stripped 3 bases from V and 0 bases from J, with 12 bases between. Here the CDR3 DNA reads TGTGCCAGCAGCTTTGCAGGGCTGTCCTCCTACGAGCAGTACTTC. It specifies CASSFAGLSSYEQYF.

A single count supports this clone. A junction end diverges from the germline sequence, so it may reflect a read error. The chain has TRBV20-1 and TRBJ1-3; D unresolved. Germline lookup yields CDR1 DFQATT and CDR2 SNEGSKA (reference sequence). The length of the CDR3 is 11 residues. The DNA for the CDR3 is TGCAGTGCTAGTCCCGTGGAGGCCCCGGATTTT. Protein sequence: CSASPVEAPDF.